The 4 T cell receptor beta chains given below trace back to one sample, sequenced in a study of blood T cell repertoires in COVID-19. The data were produced by immunoSEQ multiplex PCR, yet TCRdb's version contains in-frame clones alone and is incomplete. The data contain over 150,000 clones, 82% of them singletons. The sequenced sample consisted of peripheral blood. These TCRs come from an elderly woman with active or convalescent COVID-19.

The chain carries TRBV2 and TRBJ2-7, with 12 bases matching TRBD1. The CDR3 totals 15 residues. Per the germline V gene, CDR1 is SNHLY and CDR2 is FYNNEI. With V trimmed by 6 bases and J by 4 bases, 7 bases remained unmatched. CDR3 in DNA: TGTGCCAGCAGCGCCGGGACAGGGGGCGGTTACGAGCAGTACTTC. It yields the protein CASSAGTGGGYEQYF.

The CDR3 DNA is TGCAGCGTGCCGGGACAGGGTGGAGGTTACTACGAGCAGTACTTC. It is translated as CSVPGQGGGYYEQYF. This chain connects TRBV29-1 to TRBJ2-7; 9 bases align to TRBD1. The V and J ends lost 6 bases and 3 bases, in that order; junction bases with no gene match: 12. This CDR3 region has 15 residues. Germline values: CDR1 SQVTM, CDR2 ANQGSEA.

The chain has TRBV5-6 and TRBJ1-5; tentative D call: TRBD1 (6 bases). Trimming left V 4 bases short and J 4 bases short, with 15 bases between. Germline V CDR1 and CDR2: SGHDT, YYEEEE. This CDR3 spans 15 amino acids. This CDR3 is CASSATGRGNQPQHF. In DNA form, the CDR3 reads TGTGCCAGCAGCGCTACAGGGAGGGGAAATCAGCCCCAGCATTTT.

The V and J genes are TRBV5-1 and TRBJ1-6, with D unresolved. Trimming cost V 0 bases and J 6 bases, with 7 bases left between them. The CDR3 has 14 residues. Germline CDR1 is SGHRS and CDR2 is YFSETQ. CDR3 nucleotides: TGCGCCAGCAGCTTGGATCCGTCTAATTCACCCCTCCACTTT. Its translation is CASSLDPSNSPLHF.